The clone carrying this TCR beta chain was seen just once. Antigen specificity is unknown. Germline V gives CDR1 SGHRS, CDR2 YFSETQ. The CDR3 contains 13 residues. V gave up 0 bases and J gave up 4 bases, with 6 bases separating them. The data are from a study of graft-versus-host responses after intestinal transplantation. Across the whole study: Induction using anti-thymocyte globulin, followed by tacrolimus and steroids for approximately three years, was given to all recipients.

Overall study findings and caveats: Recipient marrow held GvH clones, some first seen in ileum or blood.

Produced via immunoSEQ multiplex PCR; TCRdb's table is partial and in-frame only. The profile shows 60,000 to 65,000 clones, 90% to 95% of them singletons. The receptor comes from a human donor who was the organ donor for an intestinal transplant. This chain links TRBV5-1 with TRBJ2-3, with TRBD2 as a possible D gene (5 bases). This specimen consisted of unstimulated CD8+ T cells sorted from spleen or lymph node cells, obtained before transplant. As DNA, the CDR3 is TGCGCCAGCAGCTTGGGGGGAGCAGATACGCAGTATTTT. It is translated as CASSLGGADTQYF.